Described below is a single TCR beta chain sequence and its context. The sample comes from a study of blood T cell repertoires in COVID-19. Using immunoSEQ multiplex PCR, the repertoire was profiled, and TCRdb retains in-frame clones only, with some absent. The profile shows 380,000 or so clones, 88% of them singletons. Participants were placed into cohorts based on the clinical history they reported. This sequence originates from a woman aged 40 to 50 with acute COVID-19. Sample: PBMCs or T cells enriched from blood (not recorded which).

The CDR3 region is CAISDGGPDTQYF. The CDR3 DNA follows: TGTGCCATCAGTGATGGAGGGCCAGATACGCAGTATTTT. This chain links TRBV10-3 with TRBJ2-3, with D perhaps matching TRBD2 (6 bases). Trimming removed 3 bases from V and 4 bases from J, with 8 bases in between. The germline gives CDR1 ENHRY, CDR2 SYGVKD. The CDR3 is 13 amino acids.